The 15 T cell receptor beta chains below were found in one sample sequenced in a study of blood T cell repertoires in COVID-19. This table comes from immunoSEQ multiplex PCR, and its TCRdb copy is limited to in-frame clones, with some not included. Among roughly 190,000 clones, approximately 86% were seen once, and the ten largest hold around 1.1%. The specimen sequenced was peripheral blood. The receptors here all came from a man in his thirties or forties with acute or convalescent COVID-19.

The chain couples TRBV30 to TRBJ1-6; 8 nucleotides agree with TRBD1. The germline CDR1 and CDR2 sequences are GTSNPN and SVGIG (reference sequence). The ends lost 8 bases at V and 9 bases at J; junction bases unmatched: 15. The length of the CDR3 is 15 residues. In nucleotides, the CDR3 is TGTGCCGCGGGAGCGGGTCAGGGGGCAGCTTCACCCCTCCACTTT. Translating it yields CAAGAGQGAASPLHF. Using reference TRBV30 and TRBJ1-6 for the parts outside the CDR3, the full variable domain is SQTIHQWPATLVQPVGSPLSLECTVEGTSNPNLYWYRQAAGRGLQLLFYSVGIGQISSEVPQNLSASRPQDRQFILSSKKLLLSDSGFYLCAAGAGQGAASPLHFGNGTRLTVT.

As DNA, the CDR3 is TGTGCCAGCAGTGCAACCGGGAGATCCGGAAACACCATATATTTT. It yields the protein CASSATGRSGNTIYF. J is TRBJ1-3 and V is TRBV25-1; D gene unclear. With 4 bases removed from V and 4 bases from J, the gap between germline ends came to 14 bases. The CDR3 has 15 amino acids. The germline CDR1 and CDR2 sequences are MGHDK and SYGVNS.

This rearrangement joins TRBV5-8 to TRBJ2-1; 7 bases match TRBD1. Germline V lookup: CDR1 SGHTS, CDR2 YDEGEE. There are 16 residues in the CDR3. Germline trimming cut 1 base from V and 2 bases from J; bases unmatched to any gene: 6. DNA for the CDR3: TGTGCCAGCAGCTTGACACCCGGGACAGCCTACAATGAGCAGTTCTTC. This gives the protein CASSLTPGTAYNEQFF.

The chain's CDR3 is CASSLVTYTGELFF. In nucleotides, the CDR3 is TGTGCCAGCAGCTTAGTGACTTACACCGGGGAGCTGTTTTTT. The J gene is TRBJ2-2, the V gene TRBV7-2, with D unclear. The V and J ends lost 1 base and 3 bases respectively, with 6 bases between them. Germline CDR1 is SGHTA and CDR2 is FQGNSA. The CDR3 sequence is 14 residues long. Filled out from reference TRBV7-2 and TRBJ2-2, the complete variable domain reads GAGVSQSPSNKVTEKGKDVELRCDPISGHTALYWYRQSLGQGLEFLIYFQGNSAPDKSGLPSDRFSAERTGGSVSTLTIQRTQQEDSAVYLCASSLVTYTGELFFGEGSRLTVL.

CDR3 in DNA: TGTGCCAGCACCGTTCTGAGCACCATATATTTT. Protein sequence: CASTVLSTIYF. This chain joins TRBV12-3 or TRBV12-4 and TRBJ1-3; D uncertain. CDR3 length: 11 residues. V lost 7 bases, J lost 9 bases, and 10 bases lay in between.

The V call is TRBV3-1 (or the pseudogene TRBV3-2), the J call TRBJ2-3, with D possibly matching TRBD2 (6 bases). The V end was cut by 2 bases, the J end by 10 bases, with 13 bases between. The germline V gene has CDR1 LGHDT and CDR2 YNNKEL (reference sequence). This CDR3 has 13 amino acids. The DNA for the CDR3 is TGTGCCAGCAGCCAAAGGTGGGAGGAGGCGCAGTATTTT. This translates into CASSQRWEEAQYF.

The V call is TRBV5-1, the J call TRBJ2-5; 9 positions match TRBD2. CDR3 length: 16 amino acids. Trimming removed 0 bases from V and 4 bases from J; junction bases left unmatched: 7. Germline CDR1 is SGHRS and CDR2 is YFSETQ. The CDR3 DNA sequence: TGCGCCAGCAGCTTGGTGGGTAGCGGGGGTGGAGAGACCCAGTACTTC. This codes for CASSLVGSGGGETQYF.

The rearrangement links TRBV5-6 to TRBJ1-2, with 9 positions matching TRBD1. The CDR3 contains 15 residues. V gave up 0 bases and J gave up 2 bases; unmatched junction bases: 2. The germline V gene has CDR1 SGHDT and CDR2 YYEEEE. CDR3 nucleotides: TGTGCCAGCAGCTTGGTTACAGGGGGCAACTATGGCTACACCTTC. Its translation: CASSLVTGGNYGYTF.

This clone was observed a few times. CDR3 amino acids: CASSLSGTESEAFF. DNA of the CDR3: TGTGCCAGCAGCTTATCCGGGACAGAGTCTGAAGCTTTCTTT. This chain links TRBV7-9 with TRBJ1-1; 7 positions match TRBD1. The length of the CDR3 is 14 residues. Per germline, CDR1 SEHNR and CDR2 FQNEAQ (reference sequence). V trimming: 2 bases; J trimming: 6 bases; junction bases outside the gene matches: 6. Filled out from reference TRBV7-9 and TRBJ1-1, the complete variable domain reads DTGVSQNPRHKITKRGQNVTFRCDPISEHNRLYWYRQTLGQGPEFLTYFQNEAQLEKSRLLSDRFSAERPKGSFSTLEIQRTEQGDSAMYLCASSLSGTESEAFFGQGTRLTVV.

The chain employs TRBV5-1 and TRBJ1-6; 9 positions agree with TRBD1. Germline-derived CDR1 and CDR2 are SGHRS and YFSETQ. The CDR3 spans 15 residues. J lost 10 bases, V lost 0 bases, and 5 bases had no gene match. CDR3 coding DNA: TGCGCCAGCAGCTTGGCAGGACAGGGGAGGTCACCCCTCCACTTT. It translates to CASSLAGQGRSPLHF. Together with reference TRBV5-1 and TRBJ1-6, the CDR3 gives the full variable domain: KAGVTQTPRYLIKTRGQQVTLSCSPISGHRSVSWYQQTPGQGLQFLFEYFSETQRNKGNFPGRFSGRQFSNSRSEMNVSTLELGDSALYLCASSLAGQGRSPLHFGNGTRLTVT.

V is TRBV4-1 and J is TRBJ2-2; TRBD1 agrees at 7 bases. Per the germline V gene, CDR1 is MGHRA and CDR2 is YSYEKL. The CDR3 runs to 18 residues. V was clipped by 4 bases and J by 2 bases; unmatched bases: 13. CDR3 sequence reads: CASSLMRGPRPNTGELFF. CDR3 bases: TGCGCCAGCAGCCTAATGAGGGGGCCGCGACCTAACACCGGGGAGCTGTTTTTT.

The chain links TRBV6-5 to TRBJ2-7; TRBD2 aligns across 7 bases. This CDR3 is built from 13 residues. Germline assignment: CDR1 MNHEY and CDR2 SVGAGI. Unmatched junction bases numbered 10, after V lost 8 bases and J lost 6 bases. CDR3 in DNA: TGTGCCAGCGGGGCTGGCGGGGGATTCGAGCAGTACTTC. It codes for CASGAGGGFEQYF.

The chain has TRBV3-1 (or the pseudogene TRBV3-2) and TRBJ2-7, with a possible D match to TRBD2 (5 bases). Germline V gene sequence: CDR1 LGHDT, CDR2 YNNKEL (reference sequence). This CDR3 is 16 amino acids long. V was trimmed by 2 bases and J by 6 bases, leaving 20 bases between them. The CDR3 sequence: CASSQYLANVRIEQYF. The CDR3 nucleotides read TGTGCCAGCAGCCAATACTTAGCGAATGTTAGAATCGAGCAGTACTTC.

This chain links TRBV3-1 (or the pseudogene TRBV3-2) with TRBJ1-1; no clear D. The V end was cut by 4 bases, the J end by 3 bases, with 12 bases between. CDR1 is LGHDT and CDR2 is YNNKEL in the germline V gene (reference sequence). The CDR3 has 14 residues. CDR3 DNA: TGTGCCAGCAGCCCGTGGCGGGAGGACACTGAAGCTTTCTTT. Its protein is CASSPWREDTEAFF.

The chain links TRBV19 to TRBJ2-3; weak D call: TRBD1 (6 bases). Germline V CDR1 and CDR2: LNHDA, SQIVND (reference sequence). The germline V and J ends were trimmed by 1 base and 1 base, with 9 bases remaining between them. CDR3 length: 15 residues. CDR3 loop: CASSIGGQRTDTQYF. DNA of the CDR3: TGTGCCAGTAGTATAGGTGGACAGCGCACAGATACGCAGTATTTT.